These 27 T cell receptor beta chains came from one sample sequenced in a study of cytomegalovirus exposure and HLA in healthy donors. Amplification used 60 Vbeta primers and 13 Jbeta primers. Sequenced by immunoSEQ multiplex PCR; TCRdb stores in-frame clones only, minus some. The data show about 250,000 clones, with approximately 80% seen just once and 0.3% held by the top ten. Sequencing was carried out using PBMCs. Every receptor here comes from a girl aged 2 to 10 in good health and CMV-seronegative.

The V call is TRBV30, the J call TRBJ2-5, with TRBD2 as a possible D gene (5 bases). The V and J ends lost 2 bases and 2 bases respectively, with 12 bases between them. Per germline, CDR1 GTSNPN and CDR2 SVGIG (reference sequence). This CDR3 is 14 amino acids long. CDR3 sequence (DNA): TGTGCCTGGAGTCGGCTGAGGGAGCAAGAGACCCAGTACTTC. This sequence encodes CAWSRLREQETQYF.

The chain uses TRBV28 and TRBJ1-5; TRBD1 matches at 7 bases. This CDR3 has 15 residues. The germline CDR1 and CDR2 sequences are MDHEN and SYDVKM. V dropped 6 bases and J dropped 4; count of bases not matched to a gene: 9. CDR3 DNA sequence: TGTGCCAGCAGGCAGGACAGGATTCTAAATCAGCCCCAGCATTTT. Translation: CASRQDRILNQPQHF.

The chain is built from TRBV7-6 and TRBJ2-7; D is perhaps TRBD1 (6 bases). The CDR3 covers 16 residues. CDR1 is SGHVS, CDR2 FNYEAQ, per germline. V gave up 0 bases and J gave up 7 bases, with 19 bases separating them. The CDR3 loop reads CASSLAQGSCPQEQYF. In DNA form, the CDR3 reads TGTGCCAGCAGCTTAGCGCAGGGGAGTTGCCCACAGGAGCAGTACTTC.

This chain joins TRBV11-2 and TRBJ1-1; D not resolved. V gave up 2 bases and J gave up 6 bases, with 16 bases separating them. The germline CDR1 and CDR2 sequences are SGHAT and FQNNGV. The CDR3 is 15 amino acids. The CDR3 nucleotides read TGTGCCAGCAGCTTAACCCCTCTCTTACAGTCTGAAGCTTTCTTT. Encoded protein: CASSLTPLLQSEAFF. The variable domain in full, completed from reference TRBV11-2 and TRBJ1-1, reads EAGVAQSPRYKIIEKRQSVAFWCNPISGHATLYWYQQILGQGPKLLIQFQNNGVVDDSQLPKDRFSAERLKGVDSTLKIQPAKLEDSAVYLCASSLTPLLQSEAFFGQGTRLTVV.

The rearrangement links TRBV30 to TRBJ1-5; 8 nucleotides match TRBD1. V lost 5 bases and J lost 1; bases outside the gene matches: 13. Germline loops: CDR1 GTSNPN, CDR2 SVGIG (reference sequence). The CDR3 extends over 17 amino acids. In DNA, the CDR3 is TGTGCCTGGGACCCCGGCCGCACAGGGGGGAGCAATCAGCCCCAGCATTTT. Translation: CAWDPGRTGGSNQPQHF.

The chain joins TRBV7-9 to TRBJ2-1; perhaps TRBD1 as D (6 bases). The V and J ends lost 2 bases and 6 bases respectively, with 14 bases between them. Germline lookup yields CDR1 SEHNR and CDR2 FQNEAQ (reference sequence). The CDR3 spans 15 residues. As DNA, the CDR3 is TGTGCCAGCAGCTTAACAGGGCACCCGACCAATGAGCAGTTCTTC. Translated: CASSLTGHPTNEQFF.

This chain links TRBV9 with TRBJ2-1, with D hard to call. Germline V gene data show CDR1 as SGDLS and CDR2 as YYNGEE. The CDR3 is made up of 15 amino acids. V dropped 0 bases and J dropped 7 bases, with 14 bases sitting between them. DNA for the CDR3: TGTGCCAGCAGCGTAGGACTCATAAGCTGGAATGAGCAGTTCTTC. Protein sequence: CASSVGLISWNEQFF.

The genes are TRBV9 and TRBJ2-1; 7 nucleotides match TRBD2. The ends lost 7 bases at V and 10 bases at J; junction bases unmatched: 8. The CDR3 covers 12 residues. Per the germline V gene, CDR1 is SGDLS and CDR2 is YYNGEE. This chain's CDR3 is CASDSTSAEQFF. Here the CDR3 DNA reads TGTGCCAGCGATTCTACTAGCGCCGAGCAGTTCTTC.

CDR3 in DNA: TGTGCCTGGAGTCCAGGACAGGGGGCTTTAAAACTGTTTTTT. Protein: CAWSPGQGALKLFF. The chain joins TRBV30 to TRBJ1-4; 11 bases fit TRBD1. This CDR3 comprises 14 residues. The junction had 6 bases not matched to a gene; V was cut back by 2 bases and J by 10 bases. The germline CDR1 and CDR2 sequences are GTSNPN and SVGIG (reference sequence).

V is TRBV5-1 and J is TRBJ2-1, with 16 nucleotides matching TRBD2. V lost 0 bases, J lost 4 bases, and 4 bases stayed unmatched. The CDR3 sequence is 18 residues long. Germline values: CDR1 SGHRS, CDR2 YFSETQ. The CDR3: CASSLVGTSGGVYNEQFF. Written as DNA, the CDR3 is TGCGCCAGCAGCTTGGTCGGGACTAGCGGGGGGGTTTACAATGAGCAGTTCTTC.

This chain joins TRBV4-1 and TRBJ2-7; 11 bases align to TRBD2. Germline CDR1 MGHRA, CDR2 YSYEKL. V was pared by 2 bases and J by 2 bases, with 2 bases of the junction left unmatched. The CDR3 totals 15 residues. The CDR3 DNA reads as TGCGCCAGCAGCCAACTAGCGGGAGGCACCTACGAGCAGTACTTC. Encoded protein: CASSQLAGGTYEQYF.

This clone was seen just once. The chain has TRBV19 and TRBJ2-7; D is undetermined. This CDR3 has 15 amino acids. Trimming took off 5 bases at V and 0 bases at J, with 14 bases between the two ends. The germline V gene has CDR1 LNHDA and CDR2 SQIVND (reference sequence). The CDR3 coding sequence is TGTGCCAGTAGTTGGTCGCCAGGTATCTCCTACGAGCAGTACTTC. Amino acid sequence: CASSWSPGISYEQYF.

This sequence joins TRBV30 and TRBJ2-1; 8 positions agree with TRBD2. The CDR3 contains 12 residues. In germline, CDR1 is GTSNPN, CDR2 SVGIG (reference sequence). The CDR3 coding sequence is TGTGCGGGGGAACGGGGGGGCAATGAGCAGTTCTTC. Translating it yields CAGERGGNEQFF.

The chain recombines TRBV2 with TRBJ2-1, with no clear D. V lost 7 bases to trimming and J lost 8 bases, with 9 bases between them. CDR1 is SNHLY, CDR2 FYNNEI, per germline. This CDR3 spans 11 amino acids. This CDR3 is CASTKLYEQFF. The DNA for the CDR3 is TGTGCCAGCACGAAGCTCTATGAGCAGTTCTTC.

The rearrangement joins TRBV5-4 to TRBJ1-2; 8 nucleotides agree with TRBD1. Germline assignment: CDR1 SGHNT and CDR2 YYREEE (reference sequence). The CDR3 consists of 14 residues. The ends lost 0 bases at V and 8 bases at J; junction bases unmatched: 6. The CDR3 region has the DNA TGTGCCAGCAGCTTGGACAGGGGGGTATGGGGCTACACCTTC. Translated, it gives CASSLDRGVWGYTF.

This clone was recorded only once. The chain couples TRBV7-6 to TRBJ2-2, with a tentative D call TRBD1 (6 bases). V dropped 2 bases and J dropped 1 base, with 8 bases sitting between them. Germline assignment: CDR1 SGHVS and CDR2 FNYEAQ. The CDR3 extends over 15 amino acids. The CDR3 region is CASSLTQGNTGELFF. In DNA form, the CDR3 reads TGTGCCAGCAGCTTAACACAGGGGAACACCGGGGAGCTGTTTTTT.

V and J are TRBV4-2 and TRBJ1-5, with 10 bases fitting TRBD1. Germline V gene sequence: CDR1 LGHNA, CDR2 YNFKEQ. Trimming at V came to 1 base and at J to 5 bases, leaving 2 bases not matched to a gene. The CDR3 sequence is 15 residues long. CDR3 in amino acids: CASSQVGQGYQPQHF. As DNA, the CDR3 is TGTGCCAGCAGCCAAGTGGGACAGGGGTATCAGCCCCAGCATTTT.

The chain combines TRBV5-1 with TRBJ1-1, with 7 bases identical to TRBD1. Germline values: CDR1 SGHRS, CDR2 YFSETQ. Trimming cost V 4 bases and J 1 base; bases outside gene matches: 7. The CDR3 consists of 15 residues. CDR3: CASSTTGYGNTEAFF. For the CDR3, the DNA is TGCGCCAGCAGCACGACAGGGTACGGGAACACTGAAGCTTTCTTT.

CDR3 region: CASSLPSGSSEQFF. In DNA form, the CDR3 reads TGCGCCAGCAGCTTGCCTAGCGGGAGCAGTGAGCAGTTCTTC. The chain employs TRBV5-1 and TRBJ2-1; 10 positions match TRBD2. The junction had 4 bases not matched to a gene; V was cut back by 1 base and J by 9 bases. This CDR3 has 14 residues. Germline V gene sequence: CDR1 SGHRS, CDR2 YFSETQ.

This chain links TRBV7-9 with TRBJ1-2; D is unclear. Per the germline V gene, CDR1 is SEHNR and CDR2 is FQNEAQ (reference sequence). V lost 3 bases to trimming and J lost 1 base, with 3 bases between them. The CDR3 loop spans 12 amino acids. The CDR3 spells CASSFVNYGYTF. The CDR3 DNA sequence: TGTGCCAGCAGCTTCGTTAACTATGGCTACACCTTC.

This rearrangement joins TRBV10-2 to TRBJ1-1; 7 bases align to TRBD1. The CDR3 has 15 residues. Germline-derived CDR1 and CDR2 are WSHSY and SAAADI. Losses at the gene ends were 2 bases for V and 0 bases for J; bases not matched to a gene: 3. CDR3 bases: TGCGCCAGCAGTGAGCCAGGGGGGATGAACACTGAAGCTTTCTTT. Translation gives CASSEPGGMNTEAFF.

The rearrangement links TRBV11-3 to TRBJ2-7; 7 positions agree with TRBD1. V shed 0 bases, J shed 3 bases, and the junction held 8 bases outside the gene matches. The CDR3 totals 16 residues. Germline loops: CDR1 SGHNT, CDR2 YENEEA. CDR3 region: CASSLDKVQGDYEQYF. The DNA of the CDR3 is TGTGCCAGCAGCTTAGATAAGGTCCAGGGGGACTACGAGCAGTACTTC. Full variable domain (rest looked up from reference TRBV11-3 and TRBJ2-7): EAGVVQSPRYKIIEKKQPVAFWCNPISGHNTLYWYLQNLGQGPELLIRYENEEAVDDSQLPKDRFSAERLKGVDSTLKIQPAELGDSAVYLCASSLDKVQGDYEQYFGPGTRLTVT.

V is TRBV9 and J is TRBJ2-4, with a weak D call TRBD1 (7 bases). Germline CDR1 SGDLS, CDR2 YYNGEE. V was pared by 7 bases and J by 7 bases, with 18 bases between. The CDR3 is made up of 14 amino acids. CDR3 sequence: CASAPGGGGNIQYF. The CDR3 coding sequence is TGTGCCAGCGCCCCTGGAGGGGGCGGGAACATTCAGTACTTC. Based on the CDR3 plus reference TRBV9 and TRBJ2-4, the full variable domain is DSGVTQTPKHLITATGQRVTLRCSPRSGDLSVYWYQQSLDQGLQFLIQYYNGEERAKGNILERFSAQQFPDLHSELNLSSLELGDSALYFCASAPGGGGNIQYFGAGTRLSVL.

The rearrangement links TRBV9 to TRBJ2-3; D might be TRBD1 (7 bases). The V and J ends lost 1 base and 0 bases respectively, with 21 bases between them. Per the germline V gene, CDR1 is SGDLS and CDR2 is YYNGEE. The CDR3 has 19 amino acids. The CDR3 DNA is TGTGCCAGCAGCGTAAGGGTAAGGGACAGCGGGCCTAGCACAGATACGCAGTATTTT. This gives the protein CASSVRVRDSGPSTDTQYF.

The genes are TRBV5-1 and TRBJ1-6, with 9 bases lining up with TRBD1. Trimming at V came to 0 bases and at J to 7 bases, leaving 2 bases not matched to a gene. The CDR3 totals 15 residues. CDR1 is SGHRS, CDR2 YFSETQ, per germline. CDR3 nucleotide sequence: TGCGCCAGCAGCTTGGAGGGGACAGGGAATTCACCCCTCCACTTT. This gives the protein CASSLEGTGNSPLHF.

Comment on this clone: This specimen includes other DNA sequences encoding the same CDR3. The chain is built from TRBV7-9 and TRBJ1-6; D is unclear. Germline V lookup: CDR1 SEHNR, CDR2 FQNEAQ (reference sequence). This CDR3 comprises 13 residues. V lost 0 bases, J lost 10 bases, and 7 bases lay in between. In DNA form, the CDR3 reads TGTGCCAGCAGCTTAGCAGGCGGCTCACCCCTCCACTTT. This encodes CASSLAGGSPLHF.

The chain carries TRBV30 and TRBJ1-1, with TRBD1 as a possible D gene (5 bases). CDR3 length: 15 amino acids. Per germline, CDR1 GTSNPN and CDR2 SVGIG (reference sequence). Trimming took off 3 bases at V and 0 bases at J, with 14 bases between the two ends. The CDR3 DNA reads TGTGCCTGGAGGTCCCTCAGGGAAGTGAACACTGAAGCTTTCTTT. It translates to CAWRSLREVNTEAFF.